This TCR beta chain was identified in a study of Ad26.COV2.S vaccination and SARS-CoV-2 variants. Concerning this clone: Its specificity is unknown.

Method: immunoSEQ multiplex PCR; TCRdb's copy keeps in-frame clones and lacks some. The sample holds approximately 250,000 clones, 87% seen once. Study-wide points: Similar non-spike TCR breadth was observed in recipients of vaccine and of placebo. Spike-specific CD8+ and CD4+ T cell responses reportedly showed substantial breadth after vaccination.

Treatment here: about 20 received Ad26.COV2.S at low or high dose, single or two shots; 5 received placebo; per-sample allocation not given. The samples date from day 63 after the first vaccine or placebo injection. This adult donor, from Boston, was 18-55 years old. An Ad26 vector expressing Wuhan-strain SARS-CoV-2 spike constituted the vaccine. Sequencing was performed on peripheral blood, taken in a trial of Ad26.COV2.S vaccine versus placebo. The TCR comes from a person between 18 and 65 years old who received the Ad26.COV2.S COVID-19 vaccine or a placebo.

CDR3 protein: CASSEGDYNEQFF. CDR3 bases: TGTGCCAGCAGTGAGGGGGACTACAATGAGCAGTTCTTC. This chain links TRBV2 with TRBJ2-1; D may match TRBD1 or TRBD2 (5 bases each). The ends were cut back, 3 bases at V and 3 bases at J, with 6 bases in the middle. CDR1 SNHLY and CDR2 FYNNEI come from the germline V gene. CDR3 size: 13 residues.